This T cell receptor (beta chain) was captured in a study of cytomegalovirus exposure and HLA in healthy donors. Sequenced by immunoSEQ multiplex PCR; TCRdb stores in-frame clones only, minus some. The table shows 200,000 to 300,000 clones, with about 90% occurring only once. Between the trimmed V and J ends, which lost 10 bases and 2 bases, there was a span of 15 bases. The CDR3 has 13 residues. CDR1 is MNHEY, CDR2 SMNVEV, per germline (reference sequence). This TCR was sampled from a woman in her 30s in good health and CMV-seronegative. Sequenced: PBMCs. This sequence joins TRBV27 and TRBJ2-7, with D tentatively TRBD2 (5 bases). The CDR3: CATQQVGAYEQYF. In nucleotides, the CDR3 is TGTGCCACGCAGCAGGTCGGGGCCTACGAGCAGTACTTC.